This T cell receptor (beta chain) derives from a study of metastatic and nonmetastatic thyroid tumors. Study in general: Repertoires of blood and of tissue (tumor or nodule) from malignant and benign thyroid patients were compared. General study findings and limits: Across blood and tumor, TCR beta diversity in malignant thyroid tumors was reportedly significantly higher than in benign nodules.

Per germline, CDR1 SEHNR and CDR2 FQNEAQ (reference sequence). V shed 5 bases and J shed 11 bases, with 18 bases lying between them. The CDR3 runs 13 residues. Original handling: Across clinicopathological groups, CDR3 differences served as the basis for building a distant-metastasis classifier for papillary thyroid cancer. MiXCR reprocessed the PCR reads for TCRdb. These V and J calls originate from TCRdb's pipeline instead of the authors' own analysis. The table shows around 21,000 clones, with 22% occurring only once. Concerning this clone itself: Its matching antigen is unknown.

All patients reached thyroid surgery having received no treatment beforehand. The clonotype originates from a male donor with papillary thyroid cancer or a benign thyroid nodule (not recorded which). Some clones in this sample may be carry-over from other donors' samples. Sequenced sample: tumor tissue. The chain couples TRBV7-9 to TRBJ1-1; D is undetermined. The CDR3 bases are TGTGCCAGCAGCCCGGTTATTCGGCTCGCGGCTTTCTTT. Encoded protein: CASSPVIRLAAFF.